These 15 T cell receptor beta chains share one sample of origin, sequenced in a study of OX40 agonist ivuxolimab in advanced cancers. This table comes from immunoSEQ multiplex PCR, and its TCRdb copy is limited to in-frame clones, with some not included. Of 100,000 to 130,000 clones listed, 80% to 95% were seen once; the top ten hold around 0.7%. Material: CD4+ or CD8+ T cells sorted from blood, obtained in a trial of the OX40 agonist ivuxolimab. The receptors here all came from an adult with an advanced solid tumor such as melanoma, head and neck, liver or kidney cancer.

This chain connects TRBV10-3 to TRBJ1-3, with D unclear. V was clipped by 7 bases and J by 10 bases, with 8 bases between them. The germline V gene has CDR1 ENHRY and CDR2 SYGVKD. CDR3 size: 10 residues. The CDR3 nucleotides are TGTGCCATCACCCCCAAAACCATATATTTT. Translated: CAITPKTIYF.

This chain connects TRBV28 to TRBJ1-5; D is unclear. The germline CDR1 and CDR2 sequences are MDHEN and SYDVKM. The CDR3 extends over 15 amino acids. Between the trimmed V and J ends, which lost 1 base and 2 bases, there was a span of 9 bases. The CDR3 is CASSLLTDGNQPQHF. CDR3 sequence (DNA): TGTGCCAGCAGTTTATTAACAGATGGCAATCAGCCCCAGCATTTT.

The chain is built from TRBV18 and TRBJ1-2; D is possibly TRBD1 (5 bases). The V gene lost 6 bases and the J gene lost 3 bases, with 14 bases spanning the gap. The CDR3 sequence is 14 residues long. Germline V gives CDR1 KGHSH, CDR2 LQKENI. The CDR3: CASSQGAGDYGYTF. CDR3 nucleotide sequence: TGTGCCAGCTCTCAGGGTGCAGGCGACTATGGCTACACCTTC.

V and J are TRBV30 and TRBJ1-5; possible D gene TRBD1, 5 bases. The germline V gene has CDR1 GTSNPN and CDR2 SVGIG (reference sequence). The germline V and J ends were trimmed by 0 bases and 4 bases, with 13 bases remaining between them. The CDR3 covers 15 residues. CDR3: CAWSVPGPGNQPQHF. The CDR3 nucleotides are TGTGCCTGGAGTGTACCAGGTCCAGGGAATCAGCCCCAGCATTTT.

Turning to this clone: This sample also contains other DNA sequences that code for the same CDR3. The chain joins TRBV29-1 to TRBJ1-1; 10 bases match TRBD1. The germline V gene encodes CDR1 SQVTM and CDR2 ANQGSEA. V lost 6 bases to trimming and J lost 3 bases; unmatched junction nucleotides: 16. CDR3 length: 17 residues. CDR3: CSVGRGDRGRGHTEAFF. CDR3 sequence (DNA): TGCAGCGTAGGGCGGGGGGACAGGGGACGGGGTCACACTGAAGCTTTCTTT.

The V and J genes are TRBV7-8 and TRBJ1-2; D gene unclear. Deletions cut 2 bases from V and 7 bases from J, with 5 bases between. Looked up from germline, CDR1 is SGHVS and CDR2 is FQNEAQ. CDR3 length equals 11 residues. Here the CDR3 DNA reads TGTGCCAGCAGCTTATATGGTGGCTACACCTTC. Residues: CASSLYGGYTF.

The chain employs TRBV19 and TRBJ2-5; D gene ambiguous. CDR3 length: 14 residues. The V and J ends lost 3 bases and 4 bases respectively, with 12 bases between them. The V gene's germline CDR1 is LNHDA and CDR2 SQIVND (reference sequence). CDR3 nucleotides: TGTGCCAGTAGTATGAGACACCCGATAGAGACCCAGTACTTC. This translates into CASSMRHPIETQYF.

V gene TRBV10-1 combines with J gene TRBJ2-2; TRBD2 matches 10 bases. The CDR3 is 16 residues long. Trimming cost V 5 bases and J 1 base; bases outside gene matches: 4. Germline CDR1 is WNHNN and CDR2 is SYGVQD (reference sequence). The DNA of the CDR3 is TGCGCCAGCAGTTCCCTAGCGGGAGAGAACACCGGGGAGCTGTTTTTT. This sequence encodes CASSSLAGENTGELFF.

The genes are TRBV19 and TRBJ1-5; D unclear. Germline lookup yields CDR1 LNHDA and CDR2 SQIVND (reference sequence). The ends were cut back, 9 bases at V and 5 bases at J, with 5 bases in the middle. This CDR3 has 10 amino acids. CDR3 nucleotides: TGTGCCAGCGGGGATCAGCCCCAGCATTTT. Encoded protein: CASGDQPQHF.

V and J are TRBV6-5 and TRBJ2-5, with D possibly matching TRBD1 (5 bases). CDR3 length: 11 amino acids. V was clipped by 2 bases and J by 8 bases, with 6 bases between them. In germline, CDR1 is MNHEY, CDR2 SVGAGI. CDR3 nucleotide sequence: TGTGCCAGCAGTTACCAGGGAACCCAGTACTTC. The encoded protein is CASSYQGTQYF.

V gene TRBV6-6 combines with J gene TRBJ2-7; 9 bases match TRBD1. The CDR3 loop spans 15 amino acids. V was pared by 10 bases and J by 5 bases, with 15 bases of the junction left unmatched. Germline CDR1 and CDR2: MNHNY and SVGAGI (reference sequence). CDR3 loop: CATQRSRDRAHEQYF. The CDR3 DNA is TGTGCCACCCAGAGAAGCCGGGACAGGGCCCACGAGCAGTACTTC.

J is TRBJ1-2 and V is TRBV9; tentative D call: TRBD1 (6 bases). The length of the CDR3 is 13 residues. Trimming removed 0 bases at V and 7 bases at J, with 10 bases between. Germline CDR1 and CDR2: SGDLS and YYNGEE. The CDR3 protein is CASSVAQDSGYTF. CDR3 coding DNA: TGTGCCAGCAGCGTAGCACAGGACAGTGGCTACACCTTC. The entire variable domain, with the rest obtained from reference TRBV9 and TRBJ1-2, is as follows: DSGVTQTPKHLITATGQRVTLRCSPRSGDLSVYWYQQSLDQGLQFLIQYYNGEERAKGNILERFSAQQFPDLHSELNLSSLELGDSALYFCASSVAQDSGYTFGSGTRLTVV.

This sequence joins TRBV6-9 and TRBJ2-7; perhaps TRBD1 as D (6 bases). Trimming left V 7 bases short and J 3 bases short, with 16 bases between. The CDR3 extends over 14 amino acids. The germline gives CDR1 MNHGY, CDR2 SVAAGI. CDR3 nucleotide sequence: TGTGCCAGCAACGTCACGAGGGGGTTCTACGAGCAGTACTTC. Its protein is CASNVTRGFYEQYF.

V usage is TRBV5-1 and J usage is TRBJ2-5; D is uncertain. The CDR3 contains 14 residues. V lost 1 base and J 0 bases, leaving 7 bases between the germline ends. CDR1 SGHRS and CDR2 YFSETQ come from the germline V gene. The CDR3 here is CASSLLADQETQYF. For the CDR3, the DNA is TGCGCCAGCAGCTTGTTGGCAGACCAAGAGACCCAGTACTTC.

J is TRBJ2-7 and V is TRBV19; no definite D call. CDR3 length: 13 amino acids. CDR1 LNHDA and CDR2 SQIVND come from the germline V gene (reference sequence). Trimming took 4 bases from V and 0 from J, leaving 7 bases between them. CDR3 region: CASSTKRSYEQYF. CDR3 coding DNA: TGTGCCAGTAGTACTAAGCGCTCCTACGAGCAGTACTTC.